This T cell receptor beta chain is drawn from a study of a mutant IDH1 vaccine in newly diagnosed glioma. Study as a whole: Across weeks 1, 3, 5, 7, 11, 15, 19 and 23, patients received a vaccination each time, eight in all.

Specified time point: week 23, last vaccination. Mutant IDH1 20-mer peptide, at 300 ug, made up each vaccine dose, with topical imiquimod. To note about this clone: Its antigen is as yet unknown.

The table came from immunoSEQ multiplex PCR; TCRdb's copy has only in-frame clones and leaves some out. Of 35,000 to 40,000 clones in the sample, roughly four fifths are singletons; the top ten hold around 5%. Sequenced here: PBMCs, sampled from a glioma patient whose treatment included an IDH1 peptide vaccine. The receptor's source is a man in his forties with glioma.

CDR3 nucleotide sequence: TGTGCCAGCAGCAAACGACTAGCGGGGGCCGGTCCTTACAATGAGCAGTTCTTC. As protein: CASSKRLAGAGPYNEQFF. The V and J genes are TRBV11-2 and TRBJ2-1, with 12 nucleotides matching TRBD2. Trimming at V came to 5 bases and at J to 4 bases, leaving 12 bases not matched to a gene. The CDR3 length is 18 residues. The germline CDR1 and CDR2 sequences are SGHAT and FQNNGV.